Presented here are 30 T cell receptor beta chains from one specimen sequenced in a study of shared T cell receptors in the human thymus. Assay used: immunoSEQ multiplex PCR; TCRdb lists only in-frame clones, some missing. In the table there are around 65,000 clones, 90% to 95% of which are singletons. The sample taken for sequencing was thymocytes. The receptors originated from a human donor.

The chain uses TRBV7-2 and TRBJ1-1; the D gene is possibly TRBD1 (5 bases). Between the trimmed V and J ends, which lost 5 bases and 3 bases, there was a span of 25 bases. This CDR3 has 18 amino acids. Germline V CDR1 and CDR2: SGHTA, FQGNSA. CDR3 loop: CASSRLMRGEGIHTEAFF. CDR3 bases: TGTGCCAGCAGCCGCCTTATGCGGGGGGAAGGAATCCACACTGAAGCTTTCTTT.

The chain employs TRBV18 and TRBJ1-5; tentative D call: TRBD1 (6 bases). V dropped 2 bases and J dropped 3 bases, with 8 bases sitting between them. The germline CDR1 and CDR2 sequences are KGHSH and LQKENI. The CDR3 sequence is 14 residues long. The CDR3 region has the DNA TGTGCCAGCTCACCAGGGGGCACCAATCAGCCCCAGCATTTT. Its translation is CASSPGGTNQPQHF.

This clone was observed a single time. The chain recombines TRBV14 with TRBJ2-7, with 9 positions matching TRBD2. The ends lost 1 base at V and 3 bases at J; junction bases unmatched: 13. In germline, CDR1 is SGHDN, CDR2 FVKESK. This CDR3 comprises 18 residues. The CDR3 region has the DNA TGTGCCAGCAGCCAAGTCCCGAGCGGGGGGCCTCCAATCTACGAGCAGTACTTC. Translated, it gives CASSQVPSGGPPIYEQYF.

This chain links TRBV5-1 with TRBJ2-7; possible D gene TRBD2, 6 bases. The V end was cut by 4 bases, the J end by 0 bases, with 8 bases between. Per the germline V gene, CDR1 is SGHRS and CDR2 is YFSETQ. This CDR3 has 13 amino acids. The CDR3 DNA reads TGCGCCAGCAGCCCCGGGAGCTCCTACGAGCAGTACTTC. Its translation: CASSPGSSYEQYF.

This chain connects TRBV19 to TRBJ2-3; 8 bases are shared with TRBD1. Germline CDR1 and CDR2: LNHDA and SQIVND (reference sequence). The CDR3 is made up of 15 amino acids. Trimming took 4 bases from V and 2 from J; bases not matched to a gene: 5. The CDR3 region has the DNA TGTGCCAGTAGTACAAGCAGGGGGCTCACAGATACGCAGTATTTT. It specifies CASSTSRGLTDTQYF. Combining the CDR3 with reference TRBV19 and TRBJ2-3 gives the whole variable domain DGGITQSPKYLFRKEGQNVTLSCEQNLNHDAMYWYRQDPGQGLRLIYYSQIVNDFQKGDIAEGYSVSREKKESFPLTVTSAQKNPTAFYLCASSTSRGLTDTQYFGPGTRLTVL.

The chain has TRBV25-1 and TRBJ1-3; D gene uncertain. The CDR3 covers 15 residues. V was cut by 6 bases and J by 0 bases, with 12 bases left in between. CDR1 MGHDK and CDR2 SYGVNS come from the germline V gene. This CDR3 reads CASRGGPHSGNTIYF. CDR3 nucleotides: TGTGCCAGCAGAGGTGGCCCTCACTCTGGAAACACCATATATTTT. The full variable domain, with the rest looked up from reference TRBV25-1 and TRBJ1-3, is EADIYQTPRYLVIGTGKKITLECSQTMGHDKMYWYQQDPGMELHLIHYSYGVNSTEKGDLSSESTVSRIRTEHFPLTLESARPSHTSQYLCASRGGPHSGNTIYFGEGSWLTVV.

The rearrangement uses TRBV29-1 and TRBJ1-4; 8 nucleotides align to TRBD1. The germline V gene encodes CDR1 SQVTM and CDR2 ANQGSEA. J was trimmed by 8 bases and V by 4 bases; bases with no gene match: 18. CDR3 length: 17 residues. Written as DNA, the CDR3 is TGCAGCGTTGGAGGACAGGGCCGGATAGGGGTAGGCGAAAAACTGTTTTTT. Translated, it gives CSVGGQGRIGVGEKLFF.

The V gene is TRBV7-2, the J gene TRBJ1-1; 8 bases match TRBD1. This CDR3 has 18 residues. Germline loops: CDR1 SGHTA, CDR2 FQGNSA. The trim removed 0 bases at V and 1 base at J, leaving 10 bases unmatched. The CDR3 protein is CASSLARLGRGPNTEAFF. The CDR3 nucleotides are TGTGCCAGCAGCTTAGCTCGTTTGGGCAGGGGGCCGAACACTGAAGCTTTCTTT. The variable domain in full, completed from reference TRBV7-2 and TRBJ1-1, reads GAGVSQSPSNKVTEKGKDVELRCDPISGHTALYWYRQSLGQGLEFLIYFQGNSAPDKSGLPSDRFSAERTGGSVSTLTIQRTQQEDSAVYLCASSLARLGRGPNTEAFFGQGTRLTVV.

The genes are TRBV27 and TRBJ2-7; tentative D call: TRBD2 (5 bases). The CDR3 covers 16 residues. CDR1 is MNHEY, CDR2 SMNVEV, per germline (reference sequence). V gave up 4 bases and J gave up 2 bases, with 18 bases separating them. Written as DNA, the CDR3 is TGTGCCAGCAGTTCCCCATGGGCGGGTTACCCCTACGAGCAGTACTTC. Protein: CASSSPWAGYPYEQYF.

The V gene is TRBV7-2, the J gene TRBJ2-3; 10 bases align to TRBD2. Unmatched junction bases numbered 5, after V lost 5 bases and J lost 6 bases. CDR3 length: 14 amino acids. Germline-derived CDR1 and CDR2 are SGHTA and FQGNSA. The CDR3 loop reads CASSPSGGMDTQYF. CDR3 sequence (DNA): TGTGCCAGCAGCCCTAGCGGGGGTATGGATACGCAGTATTTT.

This CDR3 is CASSLPSRGQETQYF. In nucleotides, the CDR3 is TGTGCCAGCAGCTTACCCAGCAGGGGACAAGAGACCCAGTACTTC. The genes are TRBV7-9 and TRBJ2-5, with D possibly TRBD1 on 6 matching bases. Germline loops: CDR1 SEHNR, CDR2 FQNEAQ (reference sequence). CDR3 length equals 15 residues. The V gene lost 2 bases and the J gene lost 2 bases, with 12 bases spanning the gap.

The rearrangement uses TRBV5-5 and TRBJ2-2; D gene unclear. Germline CDR1 is SGHKS and CDR2 is YYEKEE (reference sequence). This CDR3 region has 15 residues. V was shortened by 3 bases and J by 1 base, with 10 bases between the two germline ends. Here the CDR3 reads CASSWGSGNTGELFF. Written as DNA, the CDR3 is TGTGCCAGCAGCTGGGGTTCGGGGAACACCGGGGAGCTGTTTTTT.

This chain links TRBV7-2 with TRBJ1-1; D is unresolved. Trimming left V 5 bases short and J 4 bases short, with 17 bases between. In germline, CDR1 is SGHTA, CDR2 FQGNSA. This CDR3 is 15 amino acids long. CDR3 loop: CASSLERRLGTEAFF. CDR3 sequence (DNA): TGTGCCAGCAGCCTTGAAAGGCGGTTGGGCACTGAAGCTTTCTTT.

The chain links TRBV9 to TRBJ1-2; no clear D gene. Germline V lookup: CDR1 SGDLS, CDR2 YYNGEE. V lost 4 bases, J lost 0 bases, and 13 bases lay in between. This CDR3 contains 15 residues. The CDR3 is CASSLSGEPNYGYTF. The CDR3 nucleotides read TGTGCCAGCAGCCTCTCGGGAGAGCCTAACTATGGCTACACCTTC.

This chain joins TRBV28 and TRBJ1-2, with D perhaps matching TRBD1 (6 bases). Trimming removed 2 bases from V and 3 bases from J, with 13 bases in between. Germline values: CDR1 MDHEN, CDR2 SYDVKM. The CDR3 has 15 amino acids. CDR3 region: CASSLRGQRYYGYTF. The DNA of the CDR3 is TGTGCCAGCAGTTTACGAGGACAGCGCTACTATGGCTACACCTTC.

The genes are TRBV30 and TRBJ1-2; a possible D gene is TRBD1 (6 bases). Germline V gene lookup returns CDR1 GTSNPN and CDR2 SVGIG (reference sequence). V lost 4 bases and J 4 bases, leaving 13 bases between the germline ends. The length of the CDR3 is 13 residues. The CDR3 sequence is CAWKYQGTYGYTF. CDR3 in DNA: TGTGCCTGGAAATACCAGGGGACCTATGGCTACACCTTC.

The chain has TRBV9 and TRBJ2-2; D not certain. Trimming pared 1 base from V and 1 base from J, leaving 11 bases between. The CDR3 is 16 residues long. CDR1 is SGDLS and CDR2 is YYNGEE in the germline V gene. CDR3: CASSVTSQWNTGELFF. CDR3 bases: TGTGCCAGCAGCGTAACCTCACAATGGAACACCGGGGAGCTGTTTTTT.

The chain employs TRBV5-1 and TRBJ1-2, with D possibly TRBD1 on 5 matching bases. V lost 2 bases and J lost 6, with 8 bases in between. The CDR3 runs to 12 residues. Germline lookup yields CDR1 SGHRS and CDR2 YFSETQ. The CDR3 here is CASSFTGDGYTF. DNA for the CDR3: TGCGCCAGCAGCTTTACGGGGGATGGCTACACCTTC.

The chain is built from TRBV9 and TRBJ1-1; a possible D gene is TRBD1 (6 bases). Between the trimmed V and J ends, which lost 2 bases and 4 bases, there was a span of 18 bases. The CDR3 extends over 16 amino acids. Germline V gene lookup returns CDR1 SGDLS and CDR2 YYNGEE. CDR3 sequence: CASSVSHGGGSTEAFF. The DNA for the CDR3 is TGTGCCAGCAGCGTCTCACATGGGGGCGGGAGCACTGAAGCTTTCTTT.

The chain has TRBV5-4 and TRBJ1-4, with 8 bases aligning to TRBD1. The CDR3 consists of 14 residues. The junction had 3 bases not matched to a gene; V was cut back by 2 bases and J by 6 bases. Per the germline V gene, CDR1 is SGHNT and CDR2 is YYREEE (reference sequence). The CDR3: CASSLDRGDEKLFF. CDR3 coding DNA: TGTGCCAGCAGCTTAGACAGGGGCGATGAAAAACTGTTTTTT. Full variable domain (outside the CDR3, taken from reference TRBV5-4 and TRBJ1-4): ETGVTQSPTHLIKTRGQQVTLRCSSQSGHNTVSWYQQALGQGPQFIFQYYREEENGRGNFPPRFSGLQFPNYSSELNVNALELDDSALYLCASSLDRGDEKLFFGSGTQLSVL.

This clone is a singleton in its sample. The chain combines TRBV7-2 with TRBJ2-1; TRBD2 aligns across 10 bases. The V segment lost 5 bases and the J segment 5 bases; nucleotides outside the gene matches: 9. Germline V lookup: CDR1 SGHTA, CDR2 FQGNSA. The CDR3 contains 16 residues. CDR3 DNA sequence: TGTGCCAGCAGCGTACTAGCGGGGTGCCCCCACAATGAGCAGTTCTTC. It specifies CASSVLAGCPHNEQFF.

The J gene is TRBJ2-3, the V gene TRBV2; a weak D match, TRBD1 (6 bases). Trimming pared 0 bases from V and 5 bases from J, leaving 24 bases between. The CDR3 runs to 19 residues. Looked up from germline, CDR1 is SNHLY and CDR2 is FYNNEI. The DNA of the CDR3 is TGTGCCAGCAGTGAAGCGCTAAACAGGGAACTTACCAGCGGAGATACGCAGTATTTT. This encodes CASSEALNRELTSGDTQYF.

The chain joins TRBV5-4 to TRBJ2-3, with 10 bases fitting TRBD2. Germline V gives CDR1 SGHNT, CDR2 YYREEE (reference sequence). The CDR3 spans 20 residues. The trim removed 0 bases at V and 0 bases at J, leaving 13 bases unmatched. CDR3 sequence: CASSLARASGGLPSTDTQYF. The CDR3 bases are TGTGCCAGCAGCTTGGCCAGGGCTAGCGGGGGACTCCCTAGCACAGATACGCAGTATTTT.

DNA for the CDR3: TGTGCCAGCAGCCTACTTCAAAAGGCAGATACGCAGTATTTT. Translation gives CASSLLQKADTQYF. The rearrangement uses TRBV7-6 and TRBJ2-3; D gene ambiguous. CDR3 length equals 14 residues. V gave up 5 bases and J gave up 4 bases, with 13 bases separating them. CDR1 is SGHVS, CDR2 FNYEAQ, per germline.

V is TRBV11-2 and J is TRBJ2-5; 9 bases line up with TRBD2. Germline values: CDR1 SGHAT, CDR2 FQNNGV. The CDR3 extends over 15 amino acids. V dropped 5 bases and J dropped 5; count of bases not matched to a gene: 9. This chain's CDR3 is CASSPIAGAWETQYF. DNA for the CDR3: TGTGCCAGCAGCCCAATAGCGGGGGCGTGGGAGACCCAGTACTTC.

CDR3 amino acids: CASYSWDIRKYNEQFF. The CDR3, as DNA: TGCGCCAGCTATAGTTGGGACATTAGAAAATACAATGAGCAGTTCTTC. V usage is TRBV10-1 and J usage is TRBJ2-1; tentatively, D is TRBD1 (6 bases). There are 16 residues in the CDR3. The V gene lost 8 bases and the J gene lost 4 bases, with 21 bases spanning the gap. Germline loops: CDR1 WNHNN, CDR2 SYGVQD (reference sequence).

This sequence joins TRBV27 and TRBJ2-3, with 12 bases that match TRBD2. Germline CDR1 MNHEY, CDR2 SMNVEV (reference sequence). This CDR3 spans 16 amino acids. Losses at the gene ends were 5 bases for V and 4 bases for J; bases not matched to a gene: 7. CDR3 in amino acids: CASSPLAGGPADTQYF. As DNA, the CDR3 is TGTGCCAGCAGTCCTCTAGCGGGGGGGCCAGCAGATACGCAGTATTTT.

This clone came up once. This sequence joins TRBV11-2 and TRBJ1-1; D remains unclear. With 3 bases removed from V and 1 base from J, the gap between germline ends came to 3 bases. The CDR3 totals 12 residues. The germline CDR1 and CDR2 sequences are SGHAT and FQNNGV. Here the CDR3 reads CASSFRNTEAFF. DNA for the CDR3: TGTGCCAGCAGCTTCAGGAACACTGAAGCTTTCTTT.

This clone was seen just once. The chain employs TRBV4-3 and TRBJ2-7, with D possibly called TRBD1 or TRBD2 (6 bases each). Germline-derived CDR1 and CDR2 are LGHNA and YSLEER. Trimming took off 0 bases at V and 0 bases at J, with 12 bases between the two ends. The CDR3 is made up of 16 amino acids. The CDR3 is CASSQDLGGGSYEQYF. CDR3 sequence (DNA): TGCGCCAGCAGCCAAGATCTAGGGGGAGGCTCCTACGAGCAGTACTTC.

This sequence joins TRBV5-6 and TRBJ2-1, with 10 bases that match TRBD2. From germline, CDR1 is SGHDT and CDR2 YYEEEE. J was trimmed by 4 bases and V by 2 bases; bases with no gene match: 15. This CDR3 spans 19 amino acids. CDR3 DNA sequence: TGTGCCAGCAGCTTTATCTTTGGTAGCGGGGGGTTGTCTTACAATGAGCAGTTCTTC. It encodes CASSFIFGSGGLSYNEQFF.